This T cell receptor (beta chain) was identified during a study of CD8 T cells in ankylosing spondylitis. As concerns this clonotype: Antigen unknown.

One entry per CDR3 protein results from TCRdb running MiXCR on the 5' RACE reads. The sample shows about 800,000 distinct CDR3 sequences, roughly 10% of them seen only once. The CDR3 consists of 16 residues. Trimming cost V 6 bases and J 2 bases, with 17 bases left between them. CDR1 is SNHLY and CDR2 is FYNNEI in the germline V gene. Study-level findings and limits: Clones linked to the disease showed a CD8+ phenotype. They occurred at relatively low frequencies in peripheral blood. It appeared that ankylosing spondylitis blood was characterized by a TCR beta motif of roughly 8 highly homologous variants.

Input material: blood, either unsorted or a sorted T cell fraction (not recorded which). V usage is TRBV2 and J usage is TRBJ2-4, with D perhaps matching TRBD1 (6 bases). The TCR originated in a male donor with ankylosing spondylitis. The CDR3 DNA follows: TGTGCCAGCAGCAGTGACAGGCTTGGTCCCAAAAACATTCAGTACTTC. Amino acids: CASSSDRLGPKNIQYF.